Listed below are T cell receptor beta chains from one sample, sequenced in a study of HIV-infected patients and healthy controls. TCRdb independently ran MiXCR on the 5' RACE reads; one entry per CDR3 protein. The sample records 18,000 or so distinct CDR3 sequences, 12% being singletons. Material: blood. The receptor set was obtained from an adult in good health. The CDR3 runs from the conserved cysteine through the conserved F or W. D genes are given only for firm matches. A row's size may be missing; if present it is once, few, many or a size class.

D: .; size: .; J: TRBJ1-5; length: 15; V: TRBV12-3/TRBV12-4; DNA: TGTGCCAGCAGCCCCGACGCCCACAACAATCAGCCCCAGCATTTT; CDR3: CASSPDAHNNQPQHF
D: TRBD2; size: many; J: TRBJ2-1; length: 19; V: TRBV6-2/TRBV6-3; DNA: TGTGCCAGCAGTCAGGACCTACTAGCGGGGGGGATCTCCTACAATGAGCAGTTCTTC; CDR3: CASSQDLLAGGISYNEQFF
D: .; size: few; J: TRBJ2-7; length: 14; V: TRBV7-2; DNA: TGTGCCAGCAGCTTAGGGGTCCGGTCGCACGAGCAGTACTTC; CDR3: CASSLGVRSHEQYF
D: .; size: few; J: TRBJ2-4; length: 17; V: TRBV20-1; DNA: TGCAGTGCTCCCGCCCCCAGGGAGAATGGACCCTTTGACATTCAGTACTTC; CDR3: CSAPAPRENGPFDIQYF
D: .; size: medium-sized; J: TRBJ1-5; length: 13; V: TRBV20-1; DNA: TGCAGTGCTAGAGTTATGGAGAATCAGCCCCAGCATTTT; CDR3: CSARVMENQPQHF
D: TRBD2; size: many; J: TRBJ2-3; length: 16; V: TRBV4-3; DNA: TGCGCCAGCAGCCCGACAGGGCTAGCGGGGGCAGATACGCAGTATTTT; CDR3: CASSPTGLAGADTQYF
D: .; size: many; J: TRBJ1-1; length: 15; V: TRBV4-2; DNA: TGTGCCAGCAGCCAGGAAGGACATAGGAACACTGAAGCTTTCTTT; CDR3: CASSQEGHRNTEAFF
D: .; size: medium-sized; J: TRBJ2-5; length: 13; V: TRBV11-1; DNA: TGTGCCAGCAGAAAGCTCCTCCAAGAGACCCAGTACTTC; CDR3: CASRKLLQETQYF
D: .; size: .; J: TRBJ1-5; length: 15; V: TRBV4-1; DNA: TGCGCCAGCAGCCAAGATCGCCAGGGGTCGAAGCCCCAGCATTTT; CDR3: CASSQDRQGSKPQHF
D: TRBD1; size: .; J: TRBJ1-2; length: 14; V: TRBV10-3; DNA: TGTGCCATCAGTGAGGGGACAGGAGGCTATGGCTACACCTTC; CDR3: CAISEGTGGYGYTF
D: TRBD2; size: .; J: TRBJ2-2; length: 18; V: TRBV7-9; DNA: TGTGCCAGCAGCTTAGCGATTAGCGGGGGCCGGGACACCGGGGAGCTGTTTTTT; CDR3: CASSLAISGGRDTGELFF
D: .; size: .; J: TRBJ1-1; length: 13; V: TRBV29-1; DNA: TGCAGCGTTGCTGGACGGTCGAACACTGAAGCTTTCTTT; CDR3: CSVAGRSNTEAFF
D: .; size: many; J: TRBJ1-1; length: 14; V: TRBV12-3/TRBV12-4; DNA: TGTGCCAGCAGTCCCCCGGCGCGCTCCGCTGAAGCTTTCTTT; CDR3: CASSPPARSAEAFF
D: .; size: many; J: TRBJ1-1; length: 14; V: TRBV7-2; DNA: TGTGCCAGCAGCTTAGGTGGGGGGATCACTGAAGCTTTCTTT; CDR3: CASSLGGGITEAFF
D: .; size: medium-sized; J: TRBJ1-1; length: 13; V: TRBV7-2; DNA: TGTGCCAGCAGCTTAGAGCCAGTCACTGAAGCTTTCTTT; CDR3: CASSLEPVTEAFF
D: .; size: .; J: TRBJ2-7; length: 17; V: TRBV28; DNA: TGTGCCAGCAGTCCATTTCTATGGGGACCTGCGGCGCGGGAGCAGTACTTC; CDR3: CASSPFLWGPAAREQYF
D: .; size: .; J: TRBJ2-3; length: 17; V: TRBV29-1; DNA: TGCAGCGTTTTTCCGTCCGGGGGCGGGGGAGGAGCAGATACGCAGTATTTT; CDR3: CSVFPSGGGGGADTQYF
D: .; size: many; J: TRBJ2-7; length: 13; V: TRBV7-9; DNA: TGTGCCAGCAGCCCCAGGGGCCCGTACGAGCAGTACTTC; CDR3: CASSPRGPYEQYF
D: TRBD1; size: medium-sized; J: TRBJ2-3; length: 15; V: TRBV18; DNA: TGTGCCAGCTCACGAGGACAGGGGGCCACAGATACGCAGTATTTT; CDR3: CASSRGQGATDTQYF
D: .; size: many; J: TRBJ1-1; length: 12; V: TRBV6-5; DNA: TGTGCCAGCAGCACCACAGGGCTTACAGCTTTCTTT; CDR3: CASSTTGLTAFF
D: .; size: .; J: TRBJ2-1; length: 12; V: TRBV3-1; DNA: TGTGCCAGCAGCCAGCGGGACAATGAGCAGTTCTTC; CDR3: CASSQRDNEQFF
D: .; size: few; J: TRBJ1-5; length: 13; V: TRBV7-9; DNA: TGTGCCAGCAGCTTAGGTCCCCCTCAGCCCCAGCATTTT; CDR3: CASSLGPPQPQHF
D: TRBD2; size: many; J: TRBJ2-3; length: 17; V: TRBV7-2; DNA: TGTGCCAGCAGCTATACTAGCGGGGGGGCAGTCACAGATACGCAGTATTTT; CDR3: CASSYTSGGAVTDTQYF
D: TRBD1; size: medium-sized; J: TRBJ1-1; length: 15; V: TRBV12-3/TRBV12-4; DNA: TGTGCCAGCAAAACCGGCGGGACAGGTACCACTGAAGCTTTCTTT; CDR3: CASKTGGTGTTEAFF
D: TRBD2; size: many; J: TRBJ2-3; length: 16; V: TRBV15; DNA: TGTGCCACCAGCAGAGACGCAGCGGGGAGGACAGATACGCAGTATTTT; CDR3: CATSRDAAGRTDTQYF
D: TRBD2; size: many; J: TRBJ2-3; length: 16; V: TRBV6-1; DNA: TGTGCCAGCAGTAAAACTAGCGGGGGGGGGGGAGATACGCAGTATTTT; CDR3: CASSKTSGGGGDTQYF
D: .; size: many; J: TRBJ1-1; length: 13; V: TRBV3-1; DNA: TGTGCCAGCAGCTGGACAGTGAACACTGAAGCTTTCTTT; CDR3: CASSWTVNTEAFF
D: TRBD1; size: .; J: TRBJ1-5; length: 13; V: TRBV12-3/TRBV12-4; DNA: TGTGCCAGCAGTAAGACAGGGGGCCCGCCCCAGCATTTT; CDR3: CASSKTGGPPQHF
D: .; size: medium-sized; J: TRBJ1-5; length: 15; V: TRBV7-2; DNA: TGTGCCAGCAGCTTAGGAGCCAGGGAAAACCAGCCCCAGCATTTT; CDR3: CASSLGARENQPQHF
D: TRBD2; size: many; J: TRBJ2-7; length: 14; V: TRBV4-2; DNA: TGTGCCAGCAGCCGGAGAGCGGGGGCCTACGAGCAGTACTTC; CDR3: CASSRRAGAYEQYF
D: TRBD1; size: .; J: TRBJ2-6; length: 17; V: TRBV6-1; DNA: TGTGCCAGCAGTGTGGGACAGTTCCTCTCTGGGGCCAACGTCCTGACTTTC; CDR3: CASSVGQFLSGANVLTF
D: .; size: medium-sized; J: TRBJ1-5; length: 14; V: TRBV28; DNA: TGTGCCAGCAGTACTAGGGCCTACAATCAGCCCCAGCATTTT; CDR3: CASSTRAYNQPQHF
D: TRBD2; size: many; J: TRBJ2-4; length: 15; V: TRBV7-8; DNA: TGTGCCAGCAGCGAACGGACTAGCGGGGTTAACATTCAGTACTTC; CDR3: CASSERTSGVNIQYF
D: .; size: many; J: TRBJ1-1; length: 18; V: TRBV4-3; DNA: TGCGCCAGCAGCCAAGGCTCGAATTTCTGGGGATGGAACACTGAAGCTTTCTTT; CDR3: CASSQGSNFWGWNTEAFF
D: TRBD1; size: many; J: TRBJ1-2; length: 12; V: TRBV7-9; DNA: TGTGCCAGCAGCTCCGACAGGGCGGACTACACCTTC; CDR3: CASSSDRADYTF
D: .; size: .; J: TRBJ1-1; length: 15; V: TRBV5-1; DNA: TGCGCCAGCAGCTTGTCACAGACAGTGAACACTGAAGCTTTCTTT; CDR3: CASSLSQTVNTEAFF
D: .; size: many; J: TRBJ1-1; length: 15; V: TRBV20-1; DNA: TGCAGTGCTAGAGGGGGGATCGCAATGAACACTGAAGCTTTCTTT; CDR3: CSARGGIAMNTEAFF
D: .; size: .; J: TRBJ1-1; length: 14; V: TRBV20-1; DNA: TGCTGTGCTAGTAGACCTCTCCTGATGAATGAAGCTTTCTTT; CDR3: CCASRPLLMNEAFF
D: .; size: .; J: TRBJ1-1; length: 13; V: TRBV7-9; DNA: TGTGCGGATGTTAGTGGGAGGAACACTGAAGCTTTCTTT; CDR3: CADVSGRNTEAFF
D: .; size: many; J: TRBJ2-1; length: 14; V: TRBV7-3; DNA: TGTGCCAGCAGCCGTGGACAGACCTACAATGAGCAGTTCTTC; CDR3: CASSRGQTYNEQFF
D: .; size: many; J: TRBJ2-5; length: 14; V: TRBV4-1; DNA: TGCGCCAGCAGCCAAGATCTTTGGTCGGACTGGCGGTACTTC; CDR3: CASSQDLWSDWRYF
D: .; size: few; J: TRBJ1-2; length: 12; V: TRBV27; DNA: TGTGCCAGCAGGGGTCGGTACTATGGCTACACCTTC; CDR3: CASRGRYYGYTF
D: TRBD2; size: .; J: TRBJ2-5; length: 15; V: TRBV5-4; DNA: TGTGCCAGCAGTTCTGCCGGGACTAGGAGTAAGACCCAGTACTTC; CDR3: CASSSAGTRSKTQYF
D: .; size: medium-sized; J: TRBJ2-3; length: 14; V: TRBV7-2; DNA: TGTGCCAGCAGCGTACACCCTAGCACAGATACGCAGTATTTT; CDR3: CASSVHPSTDTQYF
D: .; size: many; J: TRBJ2-3; length: 17; V: TRBV27; DNA: TGTGCCAGCAGTTTATCGAGCGGACGGTTGCTTTTGTATACGCAGTATTTT; CDR3: CASSLSSGRLLLYTQYF
D: .; size: many; J: TRBJ2-7; length: 12; V: TRBV6-2/TRBV6-3; DNA: TGTGCCAACGGACAGCTACTCTACGAGCAGTACTTC; CDR3: CANGQLLYEQYF
D: .; size: .; J: TRBJ1-1; length: 15; V: TRBV5-1; DNA: TGCGCCAGCAGCTTGCTTTTAGCCATGAACACTGAAGCTTTCTTT; CDR3: CASSLLLAMNTEAFF
D: .; size: few; J: TRBJ2-5; length: 15; V: TRBV7-9; DNA: TGTGCCAGCAGCCACCCACCCGGGGGTTCGCAGTCCCAGTACTTC; CDR3: CASSHPPGGSQSQYF
D: TRBD1; size: many; J: TRBJ1-2; length: 11; V: TRBV20-1; DNA: TGCAGTGCTGGATACAGGGGCGGCTACACCTTC; CDR3: CSAGYRGGYTF